The 15 T cell receptor beta chains listed next were all sequenced from one sample in a study of identical twins. One entry per CDR3 protein, called by TCRdb with MiXCR from the 5' RACE reads. In the table there are about 240,000 distinct CDR3 sequences, roughly a tenth of which are singletons. Sequenced sample: memory T cells sorted from blood. The receptors were sampled from a middle-aged man in good health.

The gene calls are TRBV3-1 and TRBJ2-2; 9 nucleotides agree with TRBD2. V gave up 6 bases and J gave up 2 bases; unmatched junction bases: 4. Per germline, CDR1 LGHDT and CDR2 YNNKEL (reference sequence). CDR3 length equals 15 residues. DNA of the CDR3: TGTGCCAGCAGGTCGACTAGCGGCAACACCGGGGAGCTGTTTTTT. Protein: CASRSTSGNTGELFF.

The chain recombines TRBV27 with TRBJ2-7; D might be TRBD1 (6 bases). The CDR3 runs 15 residues. From germline, CDR1 is MNHEY and CDR2 SMNVEV (reference sequence). V lost 8 bases and J lost 3, with 20 bases in between. In DNA form, the CDR3 reads TGTGCCAGCCGGGCCTATTTCGGGACACTCTACGAGCAGTACTTC. It yields the protein CASRAYFGTLYEQYF.

CDR3: CSVEVEDTEKLFF. In DNA, the CDR3 is TGCAGCGTTGAAGTGGAGGACACCGAAAAACTGTTTTTT. The chain links TRBV29-1 to TRBJ1-4; a possible D gene is TRBD1 (5 bases). The CDR3 contains 13 residues. Trimming shortened V by 1 base and J by 8 bases, and 11 bases separated the two germline ends. The germline CDR1 and CDR2 sequences are SQVTM and ANQGSEA.

The J gene is TRBJ1-2, the V gene TRBV3-1; D is unresolved. V was pared by 3 bases and J by 6 bases, with 5 bases between. Germline lookup yields CDR1 LGHDT and CDR2 YNNKEL (reference sequence). This CDR3 spans 11 amino acids. The CDR3 bases are TGTGCCAGCAGCCATCCGGATGGCTACACCTTC. It encodes CASSHPDGYTF.

This sequence joins TRBV5-4 and TRBJ1-2, with D perhaps matching TRBD1 (6 bases). The CDR3 runs 13 residues. The V gene's germline CDR1 is SGHNT and CDR2 YYREEE (reference sequence). Trimming took 1 base from V and 8 from J, leaving 12 bases between them. For the CDR3, the DNA is TGTGCCAGCAGCTTGTATGCAGGGGTGGGCTACACCTTC. Translated, it gives CASSLYAGVGYTF.

V is TRBV29-1 and J is TRBJ1-5, with D possibly matching TRBD1 (5 bases). From germline, CDR1 is SQVTM and CDR2 ANQGSEA. The CDR3 runs 14 residues. The V gene lost 6 bases and the J gene lost 1 base, with 13 bases spanning the gap. CDR3 in amino acids: CSVVDGTSNQPQHF. The CDR3 DNA is TGCAGCGTCGTGGACGGGACGAGCAATCAGCCCCAGCATTTT.

This clonotype was picked up many times. This rearrangement joins TRBV29-1 to TRBJ2-6; D remains ambiguous. The CDR3 runs to 12 residues. Deletions cut 5 bases from V and 0 bases from J, with 2 bases between. CDR1 SQVTM and CDR2 ANQGSEA come from the germline V gene. Here the CDR3 DNA reads TGCAGCGTTACCTCTGGGGCCAACGTCCTGACTTTC. Translation: CSVTSGANVLTF.

This clonotype was counted between two and nine times. The chain links TRBV7-9 to TRBJ1-1; TRBD1 might be the D (5 bases). Germline V gene data show CDR1 as SEHNR and CDR2 as FQNEAQ (reference sequence). Trimming took 5 bases from V and 4 from J, leaving 20 bases between them. The CDR3 runs to 16 residues. The CDR3 DNA follows: TGTGCCAGCAGCCCCGGGACGGGAGGAGAGGGCACTGAAGCTTTCTTT. Its protein is CASSPGTGGEGTEAFF.

The table lists this clonotype with many counts. CDR3 in amino acids: CASSLDTGGLLSYGYTF. In nucleotides, the CDR3 is TGCGCCAGCAGCTTGGATACAGGGGGCCTATTGAGCTATGGCTACACCTTC. V is TRBV5-1 and J is TRBJ1-2; TRBD1 agrees at 9 bases. CDR1 and CDR2 from the germline V gene are SGHRS and YFSETQ. V lost 0 bases and J lost 4; bases outside the gene matches: 10. The CDR3 has 17 residues.

This clonotype was counted many times. The chain joins TRBV13 to TRBJ1-1; D ambiguous. Germline assignment: CDR1 PRHDT and CDR2 FYEKMQ (reference sequence). Trimming pared 0 bases from V and 6 bases from J, leaving 14 bases between. The CDR3 covers 15 residues. The CDR3 region is CASSLGEGLIPEAFF. The CDR3 region has the DNA TGTGCCAGCAGCTTAGGAGAGGGTCTGATCCCTGAAGCTTTCTTT.

V and J are TRBV5-4 and TRBJ2-3; tentative D call: TRBD2 (5 bases). The germline V gene encodes CDR1 SGHNT and CDR2 YYREEE (reference sequence). The CDR3 is 14 amino acids. Trimming removed 4 bases at V and 3 bases at J, with 12 bases between. In DNA form, the CDR3 reads TGTGCCAGCAGCAGTAGAGGGAAAACAGATACGCAGTATTTT. It codes for CASSSRGKTDTQYF.

This clonotype turned up a few times. The rearrangement links TRBV11-2 to TRBJ2-1, with D perhaps TRBD1 or TRBD2 (6 bases each). Trimming removed 1 base from V and 5 bases from J, with 15 bases in between. From germline, CDR1 is SGHAT and CDR2 FQNNGV. There are 16 residues in the CDR3. This CDR3 is CASSLVGGPLNNEQFF. The CDR3 coding sequence is TGTGCCAGCAGCTTAGTCGGGGGCCCCTTGAACAATGAGCAGTTCTTC.

The CDR3, as DNA: TGCGCCAGCAGCCAAAACGAAGGGGGGAGGCCCCAGCATTTT. It encodes CASSQNEGGRPQHF. The chain links TRBV4-3 to TRBJ1-5, with TRBD1 as a possible D gene (6 bases). Germline V gene sequence: CDR1 LGHNA, CDR2 YSLEER. The CDR3 covers 14 residues. Trimming took off 2 bases at V and 9 bases at J, with 14 bases between the two ends.

This clonotype was seen many times. This sequence joins TRBV20-1 and TRBJ2-3; 7 bases align to TRBD2. The CDR3 is made up of 17 amino acids. V dropped 2 bases and J dropped 2; count of bases not matched to a gene: 13. Germline loops: CDR1 DFQATT, CDR2 SNEGSKA (reference sequence). The CDR3 DNA follows: TGCAGTGCTAGACACGAGGGACTACATACACTCACAGATACGCAGTATTTT. It encodes CSARHEGLHTLTDTQYF.

The gene calls are TRBV5-1 and TRBJ1-1; D is unclear. CDR3 length: 15 amino acids. Germline assignment: CDR1 SGHRS and CDR2 YFSETQ. Trimming took off 1 base at V and 1 base at J, with 11 bases between the two ends. In nucleotides, the CDR3 is TGCGCCAGCAGCTTGATTCCCGCGGGGAACACTGAAGCTTTCTTT. Amino acids: CASSLIPAGNTEAFF.